These 17 T cell receptor beta chains were sequenced from one sample in a study of shared clonotypes between healthy human individuals. Using immunoSEQ multiplex PCR, the repertoire was profiled, and TCRdb retains in-frame clones only, with some absent. The table shows about 480,000 clones, with approximately 79% occurring only once. The sequencing input was PBMCs. These receptors came from a woman in her forties in good health. Some clones in this sample may be carry-over from other donors' samples.

The rearrangement links TRBV4-3 to TRBJ2-7; D ambiguous. Trimming left V 1 base short and J 1 base short, with 8 bases between. Per the germline V gene, CDR1 is LGHNA and CDR2 is YSLEER. The length of the CDR3 is 14 residues. DNA for the CDR3: TGCGCCAGCAGCCAAGCAACACCTTCCTACGAGCAGTACTTC. As protein: CASSQATPSYEQYF.

This chain joins TRBV2 and TRBJ1-2, with 10 nucleotides matching TRBD1. CDR3 length: 14 amino acids. V lost 2 bases and J lost 4; bases outside the gene matches: 1. Germline V CDR1 and CDR2: SNHLY, FYNNEI. CDR3: CASSEWDRGYGYTF. In DNA form, the CDR3 reads TGTGCCAGCAGTGAATGGGACAGGGGCTATGGCTACACCTTC.

The V gene is TRBV27, the J gene TRBJ1-2; D is unresolved. The V and J ends lost 3 bases and 8 bases respectively, with 13 bases between them. CDR3 size: 13 residues. Germline V lookup: CDR1 MNHEY, CDR2 SMNVEV (reference sequence). For the CDR3, the DNA is TGTGCCAGCAGTTTTCGGGAACAAATCGGCTACACCTTC. Residues: CASSFREQIGYTF.

The chain links TRBV7-6 to TRBJ2-2; 7 nucleotides agree with TRBD1. CDR3 length: 15 residues. Germline lookup yields CDR1 SGHVS and CDR2 FNYEAQ. Unmatched junction bases numbered 5, after V lost 1 base and J lost 6 bases. CDR3 DNA: TGTGCCAGCAGCTTAGTGAGGGGGCCGTCCGGGGAGCTGTTTTTT. It codes for CASSLVRGPSGELFF.

This chain joins TRBV18 and TRBJ1-5; 8 bases match TRBD1. This CDR3 is 15 amino acids long. V lost 3 bases and J lost 6; bases outside the gene matches: 7. Germline V gene sequence: CDR1 KGHSH, CDR2 LQKENI. The CDR3 DNA sequence: TGTGCCAGCTCACCTCAAGCGGACAGGGCTCAGCCCCAGCATTTT. It yields the protein CASSPQADRAQPQHF.

V and J are TRBV2 and TRBJ2-5; 8 bases agree with TRBD2. Germline V lookup: CDR1 SNHLY, CDR2 FYNNEI. With 5 bases clipped from V and 5 bases from J, the junction kept 7 bases outside the gene matches. The CDR3 runs to 14 residues. CDR3 protein: CASSLRTSSETQYF. CDR3 DNA: TGTGCCAGCAGTTTACGGACTAGCAGTGAGACCCAGTACTTC.

The rearrangement joins TRBV4-1 to TRBJ1-3; D call uncertain. Germline V lookup: CDR1 MGHRA, CDR2 YSYEKL. V was trimmed by 3 bases and J by 4 bases, leaving 13 bases between them. There are 15 residues in the CDR3. The CDR3 nucleotides are TGCGCCAGCAGCCACCAGGAGAGCTTGGGAAACACCATATATTTT. Encoded protein: CASSHQESLGNTIYF.

This chain uses TRBV14 with TRBJ1-2; TRBD1 is a possible D gene (5 bases). The CDR3 is 15 residues long. Trimming shortened V by 5 bases and J by 7 bases, and 20 bases separated the two germline ends. CDR1 is SGHDN, CDR2 FVKESK, per germline. This chain's CDR3 is CASSSRGGAAGGYTF. For the CDR3, the DNA is TGTGCCAGCAGCTCACGAGGCGGGGCCGCGGGTGGCTACACCTTC.

V usage is TRBV19 and J usage is TRBJ2-3; 9 bases agree with TRBD2. CDR3 size: 15 residues. Germline V gene lookup returns CDR1 LNHDA and CDR2 SQIVND (reference sequence). J gave up 3 bases and V 5 bases, and 6 bases lay outside the gene matches. CDR3 protein: CASSQRREGTDTQYF. For the CDR3, the DNA is TGTGCCAGTAGTCAGCGGCGGGAGGGTACAGATACGCAGTATTTT.

The V and J genes are TRBV28 and TRBJ1-1; D is unresolved. Germline values: CDR1 MDHEN, CDR2 SYDVKM. V lost 1 base and J lost 10, with 13 bases in between. The CDR3 covers 13 residues. Written as DNA, the CDR3 is TGTGCCAGCAGTTTATTTAAACCCCCAGGAGCTTTCTTT. Translating gives CASSLFKPPGAFF.

The V and J genes are TRBV6-1 and TRBJ2-3; no clear D. V lost 5 bases and J lost 3, with 12 bases in between. The length of the CDR3 is 14 residues. Germline CDR1 MNHNS, CDR2 SASEGT. The CDR3 protein is CASSPVGWTDTQYF. CDR3 in DNA: TGTGCCAGCAGTCCTGTGGGGTGGACAGATACGCAGTATTTT.

The chain is built from TRBV6-5 and TRBJ2-7; 10 bases are a match to TRBD2. Germline V gives CDR1 MNHEY, CDR2 SVGAGI. Trimming at V came to 6 bases and at J to 2 bases, leaving 4 bases not matched to a gene. This CDR3 contains 14 residues. The CDR3 loop is CASSPSGSTYEQYF. For the CDR3, the DNA is TGTGCCAGCAGCCCTAGCGGGAGTACCTACGAGCAGTACTTC.

The gene calls are TRBV5-4 and TRBJ1-2, with D possibly TRBD1 on 6 matching bases. V lost 0 bases to trimming and J lost 2 bases, with 8 bases between them. This CDR3 contains 14 residues. Germline loops: CDR1 SGHNT, CDR2 YYREEE (reference sequence). In DNA, the CDR3 is TGTGCCAGCAGCTTGGCCGGACAGAACTATGGCTACACCTTC. This sequence encodes CASSLAGQNYGYTF.

For the CDR3, the DNA is TGTGCAACCGGGACAGGGGGCAATGAGCAGTTCTTC. Translated, it gives CATGTGGNEQFF. This chain connects TRBV19 to TRBJ2-1, with TRBD1 matching over 11 bases. The CDR3 runs to 12 residues. The V gene's germline CDR1 is LNHDA and CDR2 SQIVND (reference sequence).

The J gene is TRBJ2-2, the V gene TRBV30; D is ambiguous. Germline CDR1 is GTSNPN and CDR2 is SVGIG (reference sequence). V shed 3 bases and J shed 1 base, with 9 bases lying between them. CDR3 length: 14 amino acids. The CDR3 nucleotides are TGTGCCTGGAGGTGGACCTTGAACACCGGGGAGCTGTTTTTT. This codes for CAWRWTLNTGELFF.

The CDR3 loop is CASSSEDRGRRNEQFF. The CDR3 DNA follows: TGTGCCAGCAGTTCCGAGGACAGGGGGCGCCGTAATGAGCAGTTCTTC. This rearrangement joins TRBV6-7 to TRBJ2-1; 11 nucleotides match TRBD1. TRBV6-7 is known as an ORF, though its function is uncertain. V was pared by 4 bases and J by 7 bases, with 9 bases of the junction left unmatched. The CDR3 has 16 residues.

In this sample, this clone turned up a few times. The chain has TRBV27 and TRBJ1-4; 7 nucleotides line up with TRBD1. After removal of 5 bases from V and 4 bases from J, the junction contained 7 bases not matched to a gene. The CDR3 length is 15 residues. Germline lookup yields CDR1 MNHEY and CDR2 SMNVEV (reference sequence). DNA of the CDR3: TGTGCCAGCAGTCGCCAGACAGGGTTTAATGAAAAACTGTTTTTT. Its protein product is CASSRQTGFNEKLFF. The full variable domain, in which reference TRBV27 and TRBJ1-4 provide the parts outside the CDR3, is EAQVTQNPRYLITVTGKKLTVTCSQNMNHEYMSWYRQDPGLGLRQIYYSMNVEVTDKGDVPEGYKVSRKEKRNFPLILESPSPNQTSLYFCASSRQTGFNEKLFFGSGTQLSVL.